This entry lists 10 T cell receptor beta chains sequenced from one sample in a study of T cell changes during pregnancy in multiple sclerosis. TCRdb's copy holds only in-frame clones and misses some; the assay was immunoSEQ multiplex PCR. The table lists some 59,000 clones, approximately 90% of them singletons. Sequencing was performed on peripheral blood, taken in the second trimester of pregnancy. The receptors stem from a female donor with multiple sclerosis, enrolled in a pregnancy study.

This sequence joins TRBV15 and TRBJ2-1, with 10 bases matching TRBD1. CDR1 LNHNV and CDR2 YYDKDF come from the germline V gene (reference sequence). This CDR3 has 15 residues. The trim removed 3 bases at V and 8 bases at J, leaving 7 bases unmatched. The DNA for the CDR3 is TGTGCCACCAGCAGGGGACAGGGGCGCAAGGATGAGCAGTTCTTC. This sequence encodes CATSRGQGRKDEQFF.

The chain recombines TRBV5-1 with TRBJ2-5; 11 nucleotides agree with TRBD2. The CDR3 runs 16 residues. The germline CDR1 and CDR2 sequences are SGHRS and YFSETQ. V shed 4 bases, J shed 2 bases, and the junction held 7 bases outside the gene matches. In DNA, the CDR3 is TGCGCCAGCAGCACCGCCCTAGCGGGGGGACAAGAGACCCAGTACTTC. Its protein product is CASSTALAGGQETQYF.

The chain couples TRBV28 to TRBJ2-1; 7 nucleotides line up with TRBD2. The germline V gene encodes CDR1 MDHEN and CDR2 SYDVKM. The CDR3 has 16 amino acids. Losses at the gene ends were 7 bases for V and 0 bases for J; bases not matched to a gene: 9. In DNA form, the CDR3 reads TGTGCCAGCACCCCTGGGGGGGTCAGCTCCTACAATGAGCAGTTCTTC. Protein: CASTPGGVSSYNEQFF.

The DNA of the CDR3 is TGTGCCAGCAGTCCCAGAGGCTACGAGCAGTACTTC. Translation gives CASSPRGYEQYF. The rearrangement uses TRBV6-6 and TRBJ2-7, with unresolved D. The V end lost 5 bases, the J end lost 3 bases, and 8 bases lay between the germline ends. This CDR3 spans 12 amino acids. Germline values: CDR1 MNHNY, CDR2 SVGAGI (reference sequence).

The J gene is TRBJ2-2, the V gene TRBV9, with unresolved D. Germline V CDR1 and CDR2: SGDLS, YYNGEE. The CDR3 length is 12 residues. Between the trimmed V and J ends, which lost 3 bases and 9 bases, there was a span of 9 bases. CDR3 sequence reads: CASSALDRELFF. Written as DNA, the CDR3 is TGTGCCAGCAGCGCGCTAGACCGGGAGCTGTTTTTT.

The gene calls are TRBV5-1 and TRBJ2-7, with TRBD1 matching 9 bases. Looked up from germline, CDR1 is SGHRS and CDR2 is YFSETQ. The J segment lost 5 bases and the V segment lost 0 bases, leaving 6 bases of the junction unmatched. The CDR3 is made up of 15 amino acids. CDR3 sequence: CASSLGGQGFDEQYF. The CDR3 DNA is TGCGCCAGCAGCTTGGGGGGACAGGGCTTCGACGAGCAGTACTTC.

The chain links TRBV9 to TRBJ2-1, with D uncertain. This CDR3 is 15 amino acids long. Looked up from germline, CDR1 is SGDLS and CDR2 is YYNGEE. V shed 4 bases and J shed 0 bases, with 11 bases lying between them. CDR3 sequence (DNA): TGTGCCAGCAGCCCCGGGTCTCCCTCCTACAATGAGCAGTTCTTC. It specifies CASSPGSPSYNEQFF.

The V and J genes are TRBV9 and TRBJ2-1; 8 bases fit TRBD2. V lost 0 bases to trimming and J lost 10 bases; unmatched junction nucleotides: 6. CDR3 size: 14 residues. Germline V CDR1 and CDR2: SGDLS, YYNGEE. The CDR3 here is CASSVVAGWGEQFF. The DNA of the CDR3 is TGTGCCAGCAGCGTAGTAGCGGGGTGGGGAGAGCAGTTCTTC.

This clone was counted only a few times. V is TRBV5-6 and J is TRBJ1-6; D gene uncertain. Per the germline V gene, CDR1 is SGHDT and CDR2 is YYEEEE. Trimming removed 2 bases from V and 5 bases from J, with 11 bases in between. The CDR3 has 15 residues. CDR3 sequence: CASSFLFGDNSPLHF. Written as DNA, the CDR3 is TGTGCCAGCAGCTTTCTATTCGGGGATAATTCACCCCTCCACTTT.

This chain links TRBV10-3 with TRBJ2-2, with 11 bases that match TRBD2. This CDR3 comprises 18 residues. Germline V lookup: CDR1 ENHRY, CDR2 SYGVKD. V dropped 4 bases and J dropped 6; count of bases not matched to a gene: 13. The CDR3: CAISVSGGAFVKPGELFF. In DNA, the CDR3 is TGTGCCATCAGTGTTAGCGGGGGGGCCTTCGTCAAGCCCGGGGAGCTGTTTTTT.